This TCR beta chain was documented in a study of blood T cell repertoires in COVID-19. Across the whole study: Some COVID-19 samples were acute and others convalescent; all came from the United States, Italy and Spain.

Using immunoSEQ multiplex PCR, the repertoire was profiled, and TCRdb retains in-frame clones only, with some absent. The table includes more than 300,000 clones, under 95% detected once. Remarks on this clone: Other nucleotide sequences in the sample specify the same CDR3.

The participants were between about 18 and 90 years old and came from under 25 US areas. Participants reported their clinical history, and cohort assignment relied on those reports. For recovered donors of Cohort 3, there were two negative PCRs, clearance, or symptom resolution. V gave up 4 bases and J gave up 0 bases, with 9 bases separating them. Looked up from germline, CDR1 is MDHEN and CDR2 is SYDVKM. This CDR3 contains 14 residues. The sample was PBMCs or T cells enriched from blood (not recorded which). This chain connects TRBV28 to TRBJ1-1; the D is unclear. The source of this sequence is a woman under 40 who had recovered from COVID-19. For the CDR3, the DNA is TGTGCCAGCAGTTCACCGGGTCTGAACACTGAAGCTTTCTTT. Its protein is CASSSPGLNTEAFF.